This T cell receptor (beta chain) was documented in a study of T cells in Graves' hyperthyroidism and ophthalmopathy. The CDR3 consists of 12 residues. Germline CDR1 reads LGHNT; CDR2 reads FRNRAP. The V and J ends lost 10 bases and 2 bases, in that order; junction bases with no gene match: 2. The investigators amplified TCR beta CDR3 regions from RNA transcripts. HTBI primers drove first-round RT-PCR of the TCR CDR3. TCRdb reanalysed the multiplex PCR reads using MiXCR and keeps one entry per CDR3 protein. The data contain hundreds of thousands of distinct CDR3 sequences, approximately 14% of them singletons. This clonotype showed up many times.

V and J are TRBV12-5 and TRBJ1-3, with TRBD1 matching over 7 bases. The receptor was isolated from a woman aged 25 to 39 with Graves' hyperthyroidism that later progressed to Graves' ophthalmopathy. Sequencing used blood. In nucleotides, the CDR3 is TGTGCTAAGACAGGGACTGGAAACACCATATATTTT. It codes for CAKTGTGNTIYF.